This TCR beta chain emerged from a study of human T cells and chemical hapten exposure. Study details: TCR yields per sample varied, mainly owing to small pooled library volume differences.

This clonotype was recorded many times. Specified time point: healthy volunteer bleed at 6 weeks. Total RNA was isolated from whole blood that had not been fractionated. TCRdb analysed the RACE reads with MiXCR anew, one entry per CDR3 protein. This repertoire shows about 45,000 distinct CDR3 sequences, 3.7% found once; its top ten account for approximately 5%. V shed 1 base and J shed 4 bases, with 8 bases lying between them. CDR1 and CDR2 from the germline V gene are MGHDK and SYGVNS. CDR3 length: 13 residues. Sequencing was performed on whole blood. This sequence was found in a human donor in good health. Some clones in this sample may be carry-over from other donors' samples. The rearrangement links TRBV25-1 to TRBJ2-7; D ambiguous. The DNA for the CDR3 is TGTGCCAGCAGTGAATTGTTGGGGTACGAGCAGTACTTC. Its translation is CASSELLGYEQYF.